This TCR beta chain was recovered during a study of early T cells in non-severe SARS-CoV-2 infection. TCRdb recomputed calls from the 5' RACE reads with MiXCR, one row per CDR3 protein. The sample lists fewer than 75,000 distinct CDR3 sequences, 20% occurring once. Findings of the study overall: Anti-spike CD8 specificities were favored by VDJdb matching, whose results missed private and CD4 specificities.

This clonotype was observed many times. Antigen unknown. CDR3 length: 14 amino acids. Germline-derived CDR1 and CDR2 are SEHNR and FQNEAQ (reference sequence). V was clipped by 4 bases and J by 5 bases, with 11 bases between them. The clonotype was recovered from an adult who was a healthcare worker with PCR-confirmed SARS-CoV-2 infection or an uninfected control (not recorded which). The chain couples TRBV7-9 to TRBJ1-4; unclear D gene. The material was whole blood, obtained at baseline. CDR3 DNA sequence: TGTGCCAGCAGCTCCTTCAGCACCAATGAAAAACTGTTTTTT. Amino acid sequence: CASSSFSTNEKLFF.